This T cell receptor beta chain came from a study of monozygotic twins with cystic fibrosis. Whole-study findings and limits: Shared CDR3 numbers were not associated with age, concordance or severity. Median Simpson clonality of approximately 0.0091 suggested naive T cells predominated. Monozygotic CF twins shared more identical nucleotide clonotypes than unrelated patients.

The CDR3 runs to 13 residues. V was clipped by 5 bases and J by 1 base, with 9 bases between them. Germline CDR1 SEHNR, CDR2 FQNEAQ (reference sequence). Concerning this clone: What it binds is not known.

Only in-frame clones appear in the TCRdb table, and some are missing; sequencing was by immunoSEQ multiplex PCR. The sample yields nearly 25,000 clones, approximately 90% seen once. The sample comprised blood. The chain links TRBV7-9 to TRBJ2-7; D is ambiguous. This TCR derives from a girl aged 2 to 10 with cystic fibrosis. The CDR3: CASSPILSYEQYF. CDR3 DNA: TGTGCCAGCAGCCCAATCCTATCCTACGAGCAGTACTTC.